This note documents a single TCR beta chain sequence. Its antigen is currently unknown. Via MiXCR, TCRdb re-called the reads, giving one row per CDR3 protein. This sample has approximately 770,000 distinct CDR3 sequences, with almost 30% found just once. The data were obtained in a study of T cell repertoires in cytomegalovirus infection. V shed 4 bases and J shed 0 bases, with 13 bases lying between them. The germline CDR1 and CDR2 sequences are MNHEY and SMNVEV (reference sequence). CDR3 size: 16 residues. The V call is TRBV27, the J call TRBJ2-1; a possible D gene is TRBD1 (6 bases). The clonotype was recovered from a human donor in good health (CMV status not recorded). Some clones in this sample may be carry-over from other donors' samples. The source material was cultured CD8+ T cells from PBMCs, sampled from culture after CMV antigen stimulation. The CDR3 sequence: CASSSPRGPSYNEQFF. Here the CDR3 DNA reads TGTGCCAGCAGTTCTCCCAGGGGCCCCTCCTACAATGAGCAGTTCTTC.